Listed below are T cell receptor beta chains from one sample, sequenced in a study of blood T cell repertoires in COVID-19. The repertoire was sequenced with immunoSEQ multiplex PCR; TCRdb's copy has only in-frame clones and lacks some. The table lists over 130,000 clones, around nine tenths of them singletons. Sequenced sample: peripheral blood. These TCRs come from a human donor in a cohort sampled during active COVID-19. CDR3s include the opening cysteine and the closing phenylalanine or tryptophan. The D gene is left open where the match is weak. The size field is filled for only some rows; it gives once, few, many or a size class.

D gene,V gene,J gene,CDR3 length,clone size,CDR3 DNA,CDR3 protein
TRBD1,TRBV29-1,TRBJ2-5,14,NA,TGCAGCGGGACCTCGGGACAGCCAGCAGAGACCCAGTACTTC,CSGTSGQPAETQYF
NA,TRBV5-1,TRBJ1-1,15,NA,TGCGCCAGCAGCTTTGGACAGACTACAAACACTGAAGCTTTCTTT,CASSFGQTTNTEAFF
TRBD1,TRBV28,TRBJ2-7,15,NA,TGTGCCAGCAGTACTCCCGGGACAGGGGGCCACGAGCAGTACTTC,CASSTPGTGGHEQYF
TRBD2,TRBV10-3,TRBJ2-3,19,NA,TGTGCCATCAGTGAGCCGTTGGGACTAGCGGGAGTTTTCGGGGATACGCAGTATTTT,CAISEPLGLAGVFGDTQYF
TRBD2,TRBV6-5,TRBJ2-1,16,NA,TGTGCCAGCAGTTACTGGGGGACTAGCTCGCCCCATGAGCAGTTCTTC,CASSYWGTSSPHEQFF
NA,TRBV10-1,TRBJ2-3,14,few,TGCGCCAGCAGTGGAGACACGAGCACAGATACGCAGTATTTT,CASSGDTSTDTQYF
NA,TRBV5-5,TRBJ2-7,13,NA,TGTGCCAGCAGCCTAATGGGACACTACGAGCAGTACTTC,CASSLMGHYEQYF
NA,TRBV6-4,TRBJ2-5,14,NA,TGTGCCAGCAGTGACACTGGCAGGCAAGAGACCCAGTACTTC,CASSDTGRQETQYF
TRBD1,TRBV7-3,TRBJ2-5,13,NA,TGTGCCAGCAGCTTGCGGACAGGAGAGACCCAGTACTTC,CASSLRTGETQYF
NA,TRBV27,TRBJ1-5,15,few,TGTGCCAGCAGTTTATACAGCTATAGCAATCAGCCCCAGCATTTT,CASSLYSYSNQPQHF
NA,TRBV21-1,TRBJ2-3,15,NA,TGTGCCAGCAGCAAAGTGGAAGGGAGGGGGGATACGCAGTATTTT,CASSKVEGRGDTQYF
TRBD1,TRBV5-1,TRBJ1-1,15,NA,TGCGCCAGCGGGGGGACAGGGCGGATGAACACTGAAGCTTTCTTT,CASGGTGRMNTEAFF
TRBD1,TRBV27,TRBJ1-5,16,NA,TGTGCCAGCCGGGACAGAACCTATTATAGCAATCAGCCCCAGCATTTT,CASRDRTYYSNQPQHF
TRBD2,TRBV4-2,TRBJ2-7,18,NA,TGTGCCAGCAGCCAAGCGCTAGCGGGGGGGCAGGGGGCCTACGAGCAGTACTTC,CASSQALAGGQGAYEQYF
TRBD2,TRBV5-4,TRBJ2-2,16,NA,TGTGCCAGCAGCCCGGGACTAGCGGGAGAGGCCGGGGAGCTGTTTTTT,CASSPGLAGEAGELFF
NA,TRBV18,TRBJ1-1,14,NA,TGTGCCAGCTCACCACAGAGGGATAGCGGTGAAGCTTTCTTT,CASSPQRDSGEAFF
NA,TRBV28,TRBJ2-3,17,NA,TGTGCCAGCAGCCCCATGGGGACTTCGTATGGCACAGATACGCAGTATTTT,CASSPMGTSYGTDTQYF
NA,TRBV6-2/TRBV6-3,TRBJ2-1,14,NA,TGTGCCAGCAGTTACTCGGGGCTTAGCAATGAGCAGTTCTTC,CASSYSGLSNEQFF
NA,TRBV4-2,TRBJ2-7,15,NA,TGTGCCAGCAGCCAAGATAGGCCCCCTACCGGGGAGCAGTACTTC,CASSQDRPPTGEQYF
NA,TRBV30,TRBJ2-2,16,NA,TGTGCCTGGAGTCCCCTCCGGAGCTCTCGGGCCGGGGAGCTGTTTTTT,CAWSPLRSSRAGELFF
NA,TRBV7-9,TRBJ2-7,14,once,TGTGCCAGCAGCTTAGAGTCGTCGGCCTACGAGCAGTACTTC,CASSLESSAYEQYF
TRBD1,TRBV7-3,TRBJ2-2,16,NA,TGTGCCAGCAGCCCGAACAGGGGGCTGAACACCGGGGAGCTGTTTTTT,CASSPNRGLNTGELFF
TRBD1,TRBV2,TRBJ1-2,15,NA,TGTGCCAGCAGTGAGAGACAGGGGGAGGTGGGTGGCTACACCTTC,CASSERQGEVGGYTF
NA,TRBV4-2,TRBJ1-3,18,NA,TGTGCCAGCAGCCAAGAGTCGTGGGCCTTTTCGACTGGAAACACCATATATTTT,CASSQESWAFSTGNTIYF
NA,TRBV18,TRBJ2-5,15,NA,TGTGCCAGCTCACCACGATCCGGGATGGGAGAGACCCAGTACTTC,CASSPRSGMGETQYF
NA,TRBV6-4,TRBJ1-1,13,once,TGTGCCAGCAGTGTAGCGGGGAACACTGAAGCTTTCTTT,CASSVAGNTEAFF
TRBD1,TRBV6-1,TRBJ1-4,15,NA,TGTGCCAGCAGTGAGACTGACAGGGACAATGAAAAACTGTTTTTT,CASSETDRDNEKLFF
TRBD1,TRBV5-1,TRBJ1-4,18,few,TGCGCCAGCAGCGTTCGGGGACAGGGCGCTTCTCTTAATGAAAAACTGTTTTTT,CASSVRGQGASLNEKLFF
TRBD1,TRBV28,TRBJ2-7,17,NA,TGTGCCAGCATATCCAATGCGGACAGGGGCCCATCCTACGAGCAGTACTTC,CASISNADRGPSYEQYF
TRBD1,TRBV5-6,TRBJ1-4,14,NA,TGTGCCAGCACTCGGACAGGGCGGAATGAAAAACTGTTTTTT,CASTRTGRNEKLFF
TRBD2,TRBV6-4,TRBJ2-3,18,NA,TGTGCCAGCAGTGACCTCGACTTAGCGGGGGAAATCACAGATACGCAGTATTTT,CASSDLDLAGEITDTQYF
NA,TRBV9,TRBJ1-1,16,NA,TGTGCCAGCAGCGCCGCCCCCACGAGAGGGAACACTGAAGCTTTCTTT,CASSAAPTRGNTEAFF
NA,TRBV7-9,TRBJ1-1,15,NA,TGTGCCAGCATTGACACAGGGCCGGTGAACACTGAAGCTTTCTTT,CASIDTGPVNTEAFF
NA,TRBV3-1/TRBV3-2,TRBJ1-6,13,once,TGTGCCAGCGGAGGGACCGCAGATACTTCCCTCCACTTT,CASGGTADTSLHF
NA,TRBV28,TRBJ1-2,14,NA,TGTGCCAGCAGTTTAGGCGCAGGAAACTATGGCTACACCTTC,CASSLGAGNYGYTF
NA,TRBV9,TRBJ2-3,16,NA,TGTGCCAGCAGCGCCTTGGACGGGACTAGCACAGATACGCAGTATTTT,CASSALDGTSTDTQYF
NA,TRBV18,TRBJ1-2,13,NA,TGTGCCAGCTCACAGGGGCAGAACTATGGCTACACCTTC,CASSQGQNYGYTF
NA,TRBV9,TRBJ2-7,15,NA,TGTGCCAGCAGCGTTTCTAGCGCCGGTCCGTACGAGCAGTACTTC,CASSVSSAGPYEQYF
NA,TRBV9,TRBJ1-1,14,NA,TGTGCCAGCAGCTCACTCGGAGGAAACACTGAAGCTTTCTTT,CASSSLGGNTEAFF
NA,TRBV3-1/TRBV3-2,TRBJ2-3,15,NA,TGTGCCAGCAGCCAAGAAAGAGGAGGCACAGATACGCAGTATTTT,CASSQERGGTDTQYF